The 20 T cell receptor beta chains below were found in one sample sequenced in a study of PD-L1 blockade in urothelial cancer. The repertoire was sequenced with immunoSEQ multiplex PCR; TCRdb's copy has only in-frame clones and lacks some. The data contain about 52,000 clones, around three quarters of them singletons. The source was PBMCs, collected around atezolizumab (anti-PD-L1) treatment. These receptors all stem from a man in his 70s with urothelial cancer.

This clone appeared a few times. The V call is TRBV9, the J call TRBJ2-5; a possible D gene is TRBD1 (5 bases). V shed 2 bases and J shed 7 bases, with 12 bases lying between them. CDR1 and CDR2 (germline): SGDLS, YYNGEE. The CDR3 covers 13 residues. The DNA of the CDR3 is TGTGCCAGCAGCGTGGGGCATGCTGGGACCCAGTACTTC. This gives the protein CASSVGHAGTQYF.

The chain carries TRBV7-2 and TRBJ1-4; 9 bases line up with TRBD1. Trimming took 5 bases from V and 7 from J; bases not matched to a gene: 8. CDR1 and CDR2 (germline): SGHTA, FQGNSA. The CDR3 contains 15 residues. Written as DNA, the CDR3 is TGTGCCAGCAGCCCCCCGGGGGACAGGGCTGAAAAACTGTTTTTT. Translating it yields CASSPPGDRAEKLFF.

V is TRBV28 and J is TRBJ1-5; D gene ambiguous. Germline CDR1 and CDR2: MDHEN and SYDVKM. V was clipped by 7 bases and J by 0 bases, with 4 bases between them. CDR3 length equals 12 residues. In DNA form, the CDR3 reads TGTGCCAGCACTACTAGCAATCAGCCCCAGCATTTT. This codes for CASTTSNQPQHF.

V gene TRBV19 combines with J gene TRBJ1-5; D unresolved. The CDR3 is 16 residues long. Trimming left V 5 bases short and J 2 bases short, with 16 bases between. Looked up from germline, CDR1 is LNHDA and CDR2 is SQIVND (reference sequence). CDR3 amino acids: CASSQGVSGGNQPQHF. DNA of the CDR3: TGTGCCAGTAGTCAAGGAGTTAGCGGGGGCAATCAGCCCCAGCATTTT.

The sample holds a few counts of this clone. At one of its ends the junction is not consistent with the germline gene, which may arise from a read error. In nucleotides, the CDR3 is TGCGCCAGCAGCCAAGCCGGGACAGGCTCTGGAAACACCATATATTTT. This encodes CASSQAGTGSGNTIYF. V is TRBV7-2 and J is TRBJ1-3; 8 bases line up with TRBD1. The CDR3 is 16 residues long. Looked up from germline, CDR1 is SGHTA and CDR2 is FQGNSA.

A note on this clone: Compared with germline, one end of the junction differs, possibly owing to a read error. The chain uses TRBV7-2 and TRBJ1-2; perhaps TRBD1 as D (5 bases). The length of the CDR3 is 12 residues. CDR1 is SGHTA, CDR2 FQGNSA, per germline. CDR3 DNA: TGTGCCAGCAGCTTAGGGCGGGACCGGATTTTTTTC. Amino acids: CASSLGRDRIFF.

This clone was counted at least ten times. In DNA form, the CDR3 reads TGTGCCAGCAGCTTAAGAGGGAGGGGAGGAAAGACCCAGTACTTC. It codes for CASSLRGRGGKTQYF. The chain is built from TRBV5-4 and TRBJ2-5; 7 nucleotides align to TRBD2. The CDR3 runs 15 residues. The ends lost 2 bases at V and 6 bases at J; junction bases unmatched: 10. Germline V CDR1 and CDR2: SGHNT, YYREEE (reference sequence).

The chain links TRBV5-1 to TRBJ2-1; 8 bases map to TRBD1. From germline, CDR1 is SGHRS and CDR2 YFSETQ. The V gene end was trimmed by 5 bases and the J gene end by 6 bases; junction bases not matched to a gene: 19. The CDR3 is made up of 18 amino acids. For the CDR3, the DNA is TGCGCCAGCAGTCACGCCCAGGGGGCGAGTCAAGGGGGCAATGAGCAGTTCTTC. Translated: CASSHAQGASQGGNEQFF.

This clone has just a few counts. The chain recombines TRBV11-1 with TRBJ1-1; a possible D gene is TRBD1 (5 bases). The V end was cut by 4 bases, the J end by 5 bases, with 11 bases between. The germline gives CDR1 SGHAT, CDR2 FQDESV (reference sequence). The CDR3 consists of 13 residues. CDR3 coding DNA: TGTGCCAGCAGCTACGGGACTTCTACTGAAGCTTTCTTT. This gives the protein CASSYGTSTEAFF.

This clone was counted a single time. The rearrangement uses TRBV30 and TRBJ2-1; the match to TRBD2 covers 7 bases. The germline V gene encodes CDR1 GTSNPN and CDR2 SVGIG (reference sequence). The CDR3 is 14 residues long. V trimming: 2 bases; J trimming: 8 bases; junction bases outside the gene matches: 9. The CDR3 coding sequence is TGTGCCTGGAGTTCTGGCGGGAGAGGAGATGAGCAGTTCTTC. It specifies CAWSSGGRGDEQFF.

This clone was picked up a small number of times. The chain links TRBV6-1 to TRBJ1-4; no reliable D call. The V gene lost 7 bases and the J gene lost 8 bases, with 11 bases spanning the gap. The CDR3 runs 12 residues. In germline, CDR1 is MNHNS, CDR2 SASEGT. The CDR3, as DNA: TGTGCCAGCACCATAAGTCGGGAAAAACTGTTTTTT. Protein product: CASTISREKLFF.

The CDR3 DNA reads TGCGCCAGCAGCAACGGGACTAGCGGAAATGAGCAGTTCTTC. Its translation is CASSNGTSGNEQFF. This chain connects TRBV5-1 to TRBJ2-1; TRBD2 matches 11 bases. The V gene end was trimmed by 4 bases and the J gene end by 7 bases; junction bases not matched to a gene: 4. The CDR3 spans 14 residues. Germline loops: CDR1 SGHRS, CDR2 YFSETQ.

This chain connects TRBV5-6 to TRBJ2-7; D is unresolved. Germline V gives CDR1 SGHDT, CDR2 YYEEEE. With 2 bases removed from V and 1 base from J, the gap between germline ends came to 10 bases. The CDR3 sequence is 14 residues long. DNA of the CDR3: TGTGCCAGCAGCTTTGGGCAGTCTTCCTACGAGCAGTACTTC. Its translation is CASSFGQSSYEQYF.

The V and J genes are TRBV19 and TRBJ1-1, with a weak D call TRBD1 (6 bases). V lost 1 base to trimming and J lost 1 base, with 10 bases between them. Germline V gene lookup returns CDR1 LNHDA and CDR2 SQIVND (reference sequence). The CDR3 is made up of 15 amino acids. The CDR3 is CASSIVGQGNTEAFF. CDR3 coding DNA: TGTGCCAGTAGTATAGTGGGACAAGGGAACACTGAAGCTTTCTTT.

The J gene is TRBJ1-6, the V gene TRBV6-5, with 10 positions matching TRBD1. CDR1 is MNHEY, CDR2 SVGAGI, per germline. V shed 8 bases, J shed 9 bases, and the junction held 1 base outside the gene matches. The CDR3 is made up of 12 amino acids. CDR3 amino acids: CASRTGGSPLHF. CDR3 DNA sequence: TGTGCCAGCCGGACAGGGGGTTCACCCCTCCACTTT.

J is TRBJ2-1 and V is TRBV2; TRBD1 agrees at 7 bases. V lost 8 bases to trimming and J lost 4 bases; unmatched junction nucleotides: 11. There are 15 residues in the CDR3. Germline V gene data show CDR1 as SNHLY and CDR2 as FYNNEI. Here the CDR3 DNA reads TGTGCCAGCTCGTACGCAGGGGGACAATACAATGAGCAGTTCTTC. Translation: CASSYAGGQYNEQFF.

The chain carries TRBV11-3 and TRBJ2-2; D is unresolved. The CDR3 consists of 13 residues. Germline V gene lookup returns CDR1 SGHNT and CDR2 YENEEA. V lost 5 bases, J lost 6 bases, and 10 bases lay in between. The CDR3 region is CASSPRHSGELFF. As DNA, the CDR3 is TGTGCCAGCAGCCCCCGCCACTCCGGGGAGCTGTTTTTT.

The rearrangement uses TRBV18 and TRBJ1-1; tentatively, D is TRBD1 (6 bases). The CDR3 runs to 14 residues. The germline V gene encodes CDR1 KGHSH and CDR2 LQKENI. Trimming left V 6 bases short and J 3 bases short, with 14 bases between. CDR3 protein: CASSYRERDTEAFF. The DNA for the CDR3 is TGTGCCAGCTCGTACAGGGAAAGGGACACTGAAGCTTTCTTT.

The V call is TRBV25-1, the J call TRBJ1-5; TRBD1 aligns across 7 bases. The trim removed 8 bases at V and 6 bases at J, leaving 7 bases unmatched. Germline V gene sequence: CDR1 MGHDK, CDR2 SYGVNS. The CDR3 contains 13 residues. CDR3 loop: CASRDRISQPQHF. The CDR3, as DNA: TGTGCCAGCCGGGACAGAATCAGTCAGCCCCAGCATTTT. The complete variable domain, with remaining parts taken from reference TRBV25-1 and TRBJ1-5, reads EADIYQTPRYLVIGTGKKITLECSQTMGHDKMYWYQQDPGMELHLIHYSYGVNSTEKGDLSSESTVSRIRTEHFPLTLESARPSHTSQYLCASRDRISQPQHFGDGTRLSIL.

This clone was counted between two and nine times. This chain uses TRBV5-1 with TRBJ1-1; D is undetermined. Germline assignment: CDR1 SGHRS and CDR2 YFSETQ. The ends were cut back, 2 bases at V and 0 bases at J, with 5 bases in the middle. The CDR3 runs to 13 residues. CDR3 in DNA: TGCGCCAGCAGCTTTGGGCTGAACACTGAAGCTTTCTTT. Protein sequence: CASSFGLNTEAFF.